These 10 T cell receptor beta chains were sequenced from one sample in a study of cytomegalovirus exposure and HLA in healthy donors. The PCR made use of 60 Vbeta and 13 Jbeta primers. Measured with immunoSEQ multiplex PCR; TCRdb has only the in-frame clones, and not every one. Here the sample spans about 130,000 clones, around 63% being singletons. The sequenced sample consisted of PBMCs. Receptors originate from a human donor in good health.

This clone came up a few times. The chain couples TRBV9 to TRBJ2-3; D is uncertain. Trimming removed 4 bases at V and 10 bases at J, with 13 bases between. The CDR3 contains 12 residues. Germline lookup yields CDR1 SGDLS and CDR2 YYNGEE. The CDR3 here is CASSTGSWAQYF. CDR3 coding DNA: TGTGCCAGCAGCACCGGGTCCTGGGCGCAGTATTTT. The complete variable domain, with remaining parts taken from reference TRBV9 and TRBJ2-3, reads DSGVTQTPKHLITATGQRVTLRCSPRSGDLSVYWYQQSLDQGLQFLIQYYNGEERAKGNILERFSAQQFPDLHSELNLSSLELGDSALYFCASSTGSWAQYFGPGTRLTVL.

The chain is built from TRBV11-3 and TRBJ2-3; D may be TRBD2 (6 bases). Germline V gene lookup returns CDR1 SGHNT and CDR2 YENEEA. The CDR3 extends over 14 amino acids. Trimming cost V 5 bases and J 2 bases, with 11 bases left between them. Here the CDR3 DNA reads TGTGCCAGCAGCCGCGGGACGAACACAGATACGCAGTATTTT. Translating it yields CASSRGTNTDTQYF.

CDR3 sequence (DNA): TGTGCCAGCAGTGATAGGAAAGTCGGGATCAGGGAGACCCAGTACTTC. Translated: CASSDRKVGIRETQYF. The chain employs TRBV25-1 and TRBJ2-5; TRBD2 is a possible D gene (5 bases). There are 16 residues in the CDR3. Trimming left V 3 bases short and J 5 bases short, with 19 bases between. Looked up from germline, CDR1 is MGHDK and CDR2 is SYGVNS.

CDR3 amino acids: CASSYSMPGGSYEQYF. The CDR3 region has the DNA TGTGCCAGCAGTTACTCGATGCCAGGGGGTAGCTACGAGCAGTACTTC. This chain connects TRBV6-5 to TRBJ2-7; TRBD1 matches at 7 bases. From germline, CDR1 is MNHEY and CDR2 SVGAGI. Unmatched junction bases numbered 8, after V lost 0 bases and J lost 3 bases. The CDR3 runs to 16 residues.

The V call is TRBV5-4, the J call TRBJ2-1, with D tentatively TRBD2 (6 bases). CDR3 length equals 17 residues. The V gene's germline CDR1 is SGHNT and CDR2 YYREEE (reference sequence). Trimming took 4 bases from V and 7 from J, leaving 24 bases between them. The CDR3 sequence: CASSAAGGAGVVNEQFF. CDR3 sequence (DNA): TGTGCCAGCAGCGCGGCTGGCGGGGCCGGGGTGGTGAATGAGCAGTTCTTC. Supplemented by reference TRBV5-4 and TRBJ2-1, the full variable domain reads ETGVTQSPTHLIKTRGQQVTLRCSSQSGHNTVSWYQQALGQGPQFIFQYYREEENGRGNFPPRFSGLQFPNYSSELNVNALELDDSALYLCASSAAGGAGVVNEQFFGPGTRLTVL.

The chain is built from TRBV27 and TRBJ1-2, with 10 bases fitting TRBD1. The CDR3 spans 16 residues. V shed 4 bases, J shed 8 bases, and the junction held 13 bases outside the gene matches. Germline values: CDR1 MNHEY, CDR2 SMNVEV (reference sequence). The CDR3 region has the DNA TGTGCCAGCAGTTCCCCCTCCGGGACAGGGGTTCGGGGCTACACCTTC. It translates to CASSSPSGTGVRGYTF.

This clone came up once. The CDR3 DNA reads TGTGCCAGCAGCTTCGGAACAGGGGGCGCGGTCGGGGAGCTGTTTTTT. Protein sequence: CASSFGTGGAVGELFF. The genes are TRBV5-6 and TRBJ2-2, with 9 bases aligning to TRBD1. Germline CDR1 reads SGHDT; CDR2 reads YYEEEE. V was clipped by 2 bases and J by 7 bases; unmatched bases: 9. The length of the CDR3 is 16 residues. The full variable domain, its missing parts supplied by reference TRBV5-6 and TRBJ2-2, is DAGVTQSPTHLIKTRGQQVTLRCSPKSGHDTVSWYQQALGQGPQFIFQYYEEEERQRGNFPDRFSGHQFPNYSSELNVNALLLGDSALYLCASSFGTGGAVGELFFGEGSRLTVL.

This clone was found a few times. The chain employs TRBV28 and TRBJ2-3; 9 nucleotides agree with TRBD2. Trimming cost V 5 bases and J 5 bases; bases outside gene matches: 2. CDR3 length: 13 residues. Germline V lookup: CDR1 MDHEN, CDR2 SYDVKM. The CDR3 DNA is TGTGCCAGCAGTGAGACTAGCGGAGATACGCAGTATTTT. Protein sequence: CASSETSGDTQYF.

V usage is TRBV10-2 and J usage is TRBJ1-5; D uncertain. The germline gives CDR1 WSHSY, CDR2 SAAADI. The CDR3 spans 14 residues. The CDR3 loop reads CAGRRTYSNQPQHF. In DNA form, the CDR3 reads TGCGCGGGGAGGCGGACGTATAGCAATCAGCCCCAGCATTTT.

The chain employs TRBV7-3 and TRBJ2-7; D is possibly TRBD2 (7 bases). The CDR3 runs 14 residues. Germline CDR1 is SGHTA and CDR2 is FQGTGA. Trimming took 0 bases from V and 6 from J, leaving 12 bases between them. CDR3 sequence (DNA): TGTGCCAGCAGCTTAACCCCTAGGGGGGGCGAGCAGTACTTC. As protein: CASSLTPRGGEQYF.